This T cell receptor (beta chain) was identified during a study of OX40 agonist ivuxolimab in advanced cancers. In the case of this clone: Its antigen remains unidentified.

V lost 4 bases to trimming and J lost 0 bases; unmatched junction nucleotides: 7. The CDR3 contains 18 residues. CDR1 and CDR2 (germline): MDHEN, SYDVKM. Measured with immunoSEQ multiplex PCR; TCRdb has only the in-frame clones, and not every one. There are some 68,000 clones in the sample; 86% occur only once, and approximately 2.1% lies in the top ten. Study observations and caveats: Compared with others, partial responders at 0.1-3.0 mg/kg displayed clonal expansion among the lowest. With doses of 0.1 to 3.0 mg/kg, CD4+ and CD8+ blood T cells had undergone clonal expansion by week 6.

This clonotype was obtained from an adult with an advanced solid tumor such as melanoma, head and neck, liver or kidney cancer. The chain joins TRBV28 to TRBJ2-1, with 12 bases lining up with TRBD1. The sequencing used CD4+ or CD8+ T cells sorted from blood, collected in a trial of the OX40 agonist ivuxolimab. The CDR3 nucleotides read TGTGCCAGCAGTTCAGGGACAGGGGGCTCCAGCTCCTACAATGAGCAGTTCTTC. Protein product: CASSSGTGGSSSYNEQFF.